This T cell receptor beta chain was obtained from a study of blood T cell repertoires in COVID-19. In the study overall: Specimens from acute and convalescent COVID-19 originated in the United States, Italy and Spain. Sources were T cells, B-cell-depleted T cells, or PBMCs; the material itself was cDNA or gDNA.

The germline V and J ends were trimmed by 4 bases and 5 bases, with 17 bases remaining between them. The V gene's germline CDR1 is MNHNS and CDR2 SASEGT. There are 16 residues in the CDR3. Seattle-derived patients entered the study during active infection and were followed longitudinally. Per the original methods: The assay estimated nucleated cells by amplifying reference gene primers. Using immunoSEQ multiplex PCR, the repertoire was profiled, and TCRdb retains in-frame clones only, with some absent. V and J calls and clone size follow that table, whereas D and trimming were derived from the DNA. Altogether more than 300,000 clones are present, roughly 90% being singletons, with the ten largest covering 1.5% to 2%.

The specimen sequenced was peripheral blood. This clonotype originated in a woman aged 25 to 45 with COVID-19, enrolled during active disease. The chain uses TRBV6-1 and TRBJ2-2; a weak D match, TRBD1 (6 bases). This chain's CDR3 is CASSAPGHLGTGELFF. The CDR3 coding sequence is TGTGCCAGCAGTGCACCGGGACATCTAGGGACCGGGGAGCTGTTTTTT.